A selection of T cell receptor beta chains follows, all from one sample in a study of blood T cells in healthy people across ages. TCRdb called the 5' RACE reads again in MiXCR, with one record for every CDR3 protein. The data contain around 1,000,000 distinct CDR3 sequences, 20% to 25% of them singletons. These data are also associated with another study on T cells of mothers and their children.

Sequencing was performed on blood. The receptors were sampled from a girl aged 2-15 years in good health. Each CDR3 is given with its conserved first and last residue. The D gene is left open where the match is weak. Clone size is stated in some rows and not others, as once, few, many or a class when expanded.

-	TRBJ2-7	-	TRBV24-1	12	CATSDFSGRQYF	TGTGCCACCAGTGATTTTTCGGGACGGCAGTACTTC
-	TRBJ2-5	-	TRBV11-2	13	CASTPGLQETQYF	TGTGCCAGCACCCCGGGATTACAAGAGACCCAGTACTTC
few	TRBJ2-7	-	TRBV4-2	16	CASSQGPPSAMYEQYF	TGTGCCAGCAGCCAAGGCCCCCCGAGTGCAATGTACGAGCAGTACTTC
few	TRBJ2-1	-	TRBV7-8	15	CASSLAREWQGEQFF	TGTGCCAGCAGCTTAGCGCGAGAGTGGCAGGGGGAGCAGTTCTTC
few	TRBJ2-3	-	TRBV18	14	CASSPDSPPDTQYF	TGTGCCAGCTCACCGGACTCACCCCCCGACACGCAGTATTTT
-	TRBJ1-5	-	TRBV4-2	15	CASSRGGGNYQPQHF	TGTGCCAGCAGCCGGGGAGGGGGTAACTATCAGCCCCAGCATTTT
-	TRBJ1-2	TRBD1	TRBV7-9	14	CASSPQGGYYGYTF	TGTGCCAGCAGCCCCCAGGGGGGCTACTATGGCTACACCTTC
few	TRBJ2-7	-	TRBV3-1	15	CASSQDRVSSYGQYF	TGTGCCAGCAGCCAAGATCGAGTCAGCTCCTACGGGCAGTACTTC
-	TRBJ2-5	TRBD2	TRBV9	15	CASSVASGSSETQYF	TGTGCCAGCAGCGTAGCCAGCGGGAGTAGTGAGACCCAGTACTTC
-	TRBJ2-7	-	TRBV20-1	15	CSARDSMGQIYEQYF	TGCAGTGCTAGAGATTCAATGGGACAAATCTACGAGCAGTACTTC
-	TRBJ2-7	-	TRBV2	16	CASASTTFQSRYEQYF	TGTGCCAGCGCTTCAACCACTTTCCAGAGCCGCTACGAGCAGTACTTC
-	TRBJ1-1	-	TRBV5-1	13	CASSLVGDPEAFF	TGCGCCAGCAGCTTGGTTGGGGACCCTGAAGCTTTCTTT
-	TRBJ2-5	-	TRBV27	13	CAGSERIQETQYF	TGTGCCGGCAGTGAACGGATTCAAGAGACCCAGTACTTC
-	TRBJ1-2	TRBD1	TRBV12-3/TRBV12-4	13	CASSPWTGVGYTF	TGTGCCAGCAGTCCATGGACAGGGGTTGGCTACACCTTC
-	TRBJ1-2	-	TRBV7-2	13	CASSSTEGYGYTF	TGTGCCAGCAGCTCCACCGAGGGGTATGGCTACACCTTC
few	TRBJ2-7	-	TRBV29-1	13	CSVDEGVVGEQYF	TGCAGCGTTGACGAGGGGGTTGTTGGGGAGCAGTACTTC
-	TRBJ2-1	-	TRBV27	13	CASSPFLENEQFF	TGTGCCAGCAGCCCCTTCCTAGAGAATGAGCAGTTCTTC
-	TRBJ2-4	TRBD1	TRBV29-1	14	CSVGYGQDENIQYF	TGCAGCGTTGGATATGGACAGGACGAGAACATTCAGTACTTC
few	TRBJ1-6	-	TRBV3-1	16	CASISDRHLNNSPLHF	TGTGCCAGCATCTCCGACAGACACCTTAATAATTCACCCCTCCACTTT
-	TRBJ2-5	-	TRBV29-1	13	CSVEGRAVYTQYF	TGCAGCGTTGAGGGGAGAGCCGTATATACCCAGTACTTC
few	TRBJ2-7	-	TRBV29-1	12	CSVVPGGHEQYF	TGCAGCGTTGTCCCAGGAGGCCACGAGCAGTACTTC
few	TRBJ2-1	-	TRBV28	17	CASSLARGTSSYNEQFF	TGTGCCAGCAGTTTGGCGCGGGGAACTTCATCCTACAATGAGCAGTTCTTC
-	TRBJ2-5	-	TRBV5-1	18	CASSLDHLLKQRWETQYF	TGCGCCAGCAGCTTGGATCACTTGTTGAAGCAGAGGTGGGAGACCCAGTACTTC
-	TRBJ1-2	TRBD1	TRBV5-1	15	CASSLEQGANYGYTF	TGCGCCAGCAGCTTGGAGCAGGGGGCTAACTATGGCTACACCTTC
-	TRBJ2-3	TRBD2	TRBV10-3	17	CAISERSGEISTDTQYF	TGTGCCATCAGTGAGCGAAGCGGGGAGATCAGCACAGATACGCAGTATTTT
few	TRBJ2-2	TRBD2	TRBV5-1	16	CASSFPGLANTGELFF	TGCGCCAGCAGCTTTCCGGGACTAGCGAACACCGGGGAGCTGTTTTTT
once	TRBJ1-4	-	TRBV20-1	14	CSASERGYNEKLFF	TGCAGTGCTTCGGAAAGGGGTTATAATGAAAAACTGTTTTTT
-	TRBJ2-5	TRBD2	TRBV7-9	13	CASGSAGEETQYF	TGTGCCAGCGGGTCCGCGGGGGAAGAGACCCAGTACTTC
-	TRBJ2-5	-	TRBV28	15	CASSIMELSGETQYF	TGTGCCAGCAGTATAATGGAGCTCTCTGGAGAGACCCAGTACTTC
-	TRBJ1-5	TRBD1	TRBV28	16	CASSPLDRDSNQPQHF	TGTGCCAGCAGTCCCCTGGACAGGGACAGCAATCAGCCCCAGCATTTT
many	TRBJ2-5	-	TRBV6-6	14	CASSYTWGRETQYF	TGTGCCAGCAGTTACACGTGGGGGCGAGAGACCCAGTACTTC
-	TRBJ2-7	-	TRBV6-5	18	CASSYRLGGAGAIGEQYF	TGTGCCAGCAGTTACCGCCTTGGGGGAGCGGGCGCTATAGGTGAGCAGTACTTC
few	TRBJ2-7	-	TRBV13	15	CASSLYEAPTYEQYF	TGTGCCAGCAGCTTATATGAGGCACCAACCTACGAGCAGTACTTC
few	TRBJ1-6	-	TRBV7-3	16	CASSLEGLQGNSPLHF	TGTGCCAGCAGCTTAGAGGGGCTCCAGGGAAATTCACCCCTCCACTTT
-	TRBJ1-4	TRBD1	TRBV7-2	14	CASSLNQGAEKLFF	TGTGCCAGCAGCTTGAACCAGGGGGCGGAGAAACTGTTTTTT
-	TRBJ1-1	TRBD1	TRBV29-1	12	CSVVGTAYEAFF	TGCAGCGTTGTGGGGACAGCCTATGAAGCTTTCTTT